Below are 10 T cell receptor beta chains sequenced from a single sample in a study of post-analysis software for immune sequencing data. No antigens are known for them. Carried by the TCR beta cDNA libraries were unique molecular identifiers. One entry per CDR3 protein results from TCRdb running MiXCR on the PCR reads. The sample lists a few hundred thousand distinct CDR3 sequences, roughly 40% seen once, with under 9% in the top ten. Study-level results: Patients carried 4 or 5 TRBV segments more frequently than controls did, and TRBV5-6, TRBV5-1 and TRBV20-1 were among them.

Specimen: blood. Receptors were obtained from a girl aged 2-15 years with multiple sclerosis.

This clonotype has just a few counts. This rearrangement joins TRBV7-2 to TRBJ2-5; 7 nucleotides agree with TRBD2. The DNA end favors TRBJ2-7, so the J call may be wrong. Germline CDR1 SGHTA, CDR2 FQGNSA. The CDR3 loop spans 13 amino acids. In nucleotides, the CDR3 is TGTGCCAGCAGCTTATACGGGAGGTACGAGCAGTACTTC. Amino acid sequence: CASSLYGRYEQYF.

The J gene is TRBJ1-2, the V gene TRBV2; no clear D gene. This CDR3 is 17 amino acids long. Looked up from germline, CDR1 is SNHLY and CDR2 is FYNNEI. Trimming cost V 2 bases and J 2 bases, with 18 bases left between them. The CDR3 here is CASSEWAPSLYNYGYTF. The CDR3 bases are TGTGCCAGCAGTGAATGGGCCCCAAGTCTTTACAACTATGGCTACACCTTC.

This sequence joins TRBV6-6 and TRBJ2-5; 8 bases map to TRBD1. The junction had 7 bases not matched to a gene; V was cut back by 5 bases and J by 5 bases. This CDR3 has 14 residues. Germline V gene data show CDR1 as MNHNY and CDR2 as SVGAGI (reference sequence). The chain's CDR3 is CASSTRTGYETQYF. DNA of the CDR3: TGTGCCAGCAGTACCCGGACAGGGTACGAGACCCAGTACTTC.

The V call is TRBV27, the J call TRBJ1-2; D possibly corresponds to TRBD1 (5 bases). The germline V gene has CDR1 MNHEY and CDR2 SMNVEV (reference sequence). This CDR3 contains 13 residues. Trimming removed 2 bases from V and 6 bases from J, with 10 bases in between. CDR3 amino acids: CASSLSAGHGYTF. The DNA of the CDR3 is TGTGCCAGCAGTTTAAGCGCAGGGCATGGCTACACCTTC.

V usage is TRBV24-1 and J usage is TRBJ2-7, with TRBD1 matching 7 bases. The J segment lost 2 bases and the V segment lost 6 bases, leaving 3 bases of the junction unmatched. CDR1 is KGHDR and CDR2 is SFDVKD in the germline V gene. The CDR3 has 13 amino acids. This CDR3 reads CATSHGTAYEQYF. The CDR3 nucleotides are TGTGCCACCAGTCACGGGACAGCCTACGAGCAGTACTTC.

The chain couples TRBV12-3 or TRBV12-4 to TRBJ1-1, with unresolved D. The CDR3 length is 15 residues. The V end lost 5 bases, the J end lost 1 base, and 14 bases lay between the germline ends. This CDR3 is CASSLSANWNTEAFF. The CDR3 DNA follows: TGTGCCAGCAGTCTGTCCGCAAACTGGAACACTGAAGCTTTCTTT.

This clonotype has more than one count but fewer than ten. This chain connects TRBV29-1 to TRBJ2-1, with D maybe TRBD2 (6 bases). The CDR3 runs to 13 residues. Trimming cost V 4 bases and J 6 bases, with 13 bases left between them. Germline lookup yields CDR1 SQVTM and CDR2 ANQGSEA. The CDR3 DNA is TGCAGCGTTGGAGGGCCGGGGGTCAATGAGCAGTTCTTC. This gives the protein CSVGGPGVNEQFF.

The chain combines TRBV6-6 with TRBJ2-3, with D perhaps TRBD1 (5 bases). The CDR3 totals 13 residues. Germline CDR1 and CDR2: MNHNY and SVGAGI (reference sequence). Trimming removed 6 bases at V and 0 bases at J, with 7 bases between. The CDR3 here is CASRGHSTDTQYF. CDR3 nucleotides: TGTGCCAGCAGGGGGCATAGCACAGATACGCAGTATTTT.

The rearrangement uses TRBV27 and TRBJ2-7; D remains unclear. The J call may be wrong; the DNA end is better matched by TRBJ2-5. The CDR3 has 14 amino acids. The germline V gene has CDR1 MNHEY and CDR2 SMNVEV (reference sequence). The CDR3 loop reads CASSFIASRETQYF. CDR3 bases: TGTGCCAGCAGTTTTATAGCTTCCCGGGAGACCCAGTACTTC.

CDR3 nucleotides: TGTGCCAGCAGTTACGATCCGGGACCGACGAGTTCACCCCTCCACTTT. Its protein product is CASSYDPGPTSSPLHF. The rearrangement uses TRBV6-5 and TRBJ1-6; the D gene is possibly TRBD1 (5 bases). The ends were cut back, 2 bases at V and 9 bases at J, with 17 bases in the middle. Germline-derived CDR1 and CDR2 are MNHEY and SVGAGI. This CDR3 contains 16 residues.